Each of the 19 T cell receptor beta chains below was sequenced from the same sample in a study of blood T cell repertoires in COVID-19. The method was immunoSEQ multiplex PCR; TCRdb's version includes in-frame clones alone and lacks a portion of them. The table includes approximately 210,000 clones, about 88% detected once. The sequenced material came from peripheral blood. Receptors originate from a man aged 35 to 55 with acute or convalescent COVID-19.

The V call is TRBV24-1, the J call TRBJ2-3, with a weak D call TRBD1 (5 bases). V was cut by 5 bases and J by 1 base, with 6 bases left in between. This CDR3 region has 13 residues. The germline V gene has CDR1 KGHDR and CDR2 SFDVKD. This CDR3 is CATSVQGTDTQYF. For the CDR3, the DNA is TGTGCCACCAGTGTACAGGGCACAGATACGCAGTATTTT.

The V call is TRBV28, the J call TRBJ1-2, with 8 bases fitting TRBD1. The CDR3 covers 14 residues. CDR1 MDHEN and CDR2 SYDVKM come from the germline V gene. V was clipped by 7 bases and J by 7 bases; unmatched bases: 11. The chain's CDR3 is CASTHLGQGFGYTF. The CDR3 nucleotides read TGTGCCAGCACCCACCTCGGACAGGGCTTTGGCTACACCTTC.

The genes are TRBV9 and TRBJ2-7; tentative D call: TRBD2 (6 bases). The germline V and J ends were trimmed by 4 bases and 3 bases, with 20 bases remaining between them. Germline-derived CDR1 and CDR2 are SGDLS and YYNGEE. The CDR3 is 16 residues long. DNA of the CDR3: TGTGCCAGCAGCCTAGGAGGTAGCGGAGAATTCTACGAGCAGTACTTC. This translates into CASSLGGSGEFYEQYF.

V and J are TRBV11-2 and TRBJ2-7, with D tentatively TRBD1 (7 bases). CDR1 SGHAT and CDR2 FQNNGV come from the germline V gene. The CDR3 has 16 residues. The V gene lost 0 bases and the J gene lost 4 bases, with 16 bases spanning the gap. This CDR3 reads CASSLERGDRPYEQYF. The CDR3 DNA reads TGTGCCAGCAGCTTAGAGAGGGGGGACAGACCGTACGAGCAGTACTTC.

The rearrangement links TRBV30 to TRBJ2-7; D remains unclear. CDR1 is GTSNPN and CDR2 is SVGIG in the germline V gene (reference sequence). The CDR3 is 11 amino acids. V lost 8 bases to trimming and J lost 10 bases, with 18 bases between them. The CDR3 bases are TGTGCCAGGACCAGCGACGTCGGACAGTACTTC. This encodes CARTSDVGQYF.

The CDR3 nucleotides read TGTGCCAGCAGTCAACTAGCGGAGTACCAAGAGACCCAGTACTTC. Its protein is CASSQLAEYQETQYF. The chain joins TRBV2 to TRBJ2-5; 8 nucleotides align to TRBD2. This CDR3 is built from 15 residues. The V gene end was trimmed by 5 bases and the J gene end by 0 bases; junction bases not matched to a gene: 5. Per germline, CDR1 SNHLY and CDR2 FYNNEI.

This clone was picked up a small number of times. The CDR3 DNA sequence: TGTGCCAGCAGCGTAGAAGCAGGAGGTCAGCCCCAGCATTTT. It yields the protein CASSVEAGGQPQHF. This rearrangement joins TRBV9 to TRBJ1-5, with D unresolved. V was shortened by 0 bases and J by 6 bases, with 10 bases between the two germline ends. Per the germline V gene, CDR1 is SGDLS and CDR2 is YYNGEE. The CDR3 totals 14 residues.

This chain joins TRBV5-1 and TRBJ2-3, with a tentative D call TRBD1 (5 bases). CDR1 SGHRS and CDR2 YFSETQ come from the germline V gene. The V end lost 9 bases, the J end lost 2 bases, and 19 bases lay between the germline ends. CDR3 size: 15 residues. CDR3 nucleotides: TGCGCCACCCTCCCCAATGGACATCCCACAGATACGCAGTATTTT. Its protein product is CATLPNGHPTDTQYF. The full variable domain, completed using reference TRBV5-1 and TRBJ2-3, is KAGVTQTPRYLIKTRGQQVTLSCSPISGHRSVSWYQQTPGQGLQFLFEYFSETQRNKGNFPGRFSGRQFSNSRSEMNVSTLELGDSALYLCATLPNGHPTDTQYFGPGTRLTVL.

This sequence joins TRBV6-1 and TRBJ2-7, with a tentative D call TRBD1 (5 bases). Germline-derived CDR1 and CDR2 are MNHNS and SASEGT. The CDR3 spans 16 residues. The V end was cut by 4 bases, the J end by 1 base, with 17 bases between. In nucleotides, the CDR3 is TGTGCCAGCAGTGGAGACCCCAGCAGGGCATCCTACGAGCAGTACTTC. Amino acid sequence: CASSGDPSRASYEQYF.

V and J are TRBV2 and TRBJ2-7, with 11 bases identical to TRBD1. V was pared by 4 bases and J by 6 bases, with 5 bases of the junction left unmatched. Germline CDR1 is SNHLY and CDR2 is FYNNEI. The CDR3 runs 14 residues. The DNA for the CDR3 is TGTGCCAGCAGTGTTCCGGGACAGGGGGGCGAGCAGTACTTC. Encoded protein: CASSVPGQGGEQYF.

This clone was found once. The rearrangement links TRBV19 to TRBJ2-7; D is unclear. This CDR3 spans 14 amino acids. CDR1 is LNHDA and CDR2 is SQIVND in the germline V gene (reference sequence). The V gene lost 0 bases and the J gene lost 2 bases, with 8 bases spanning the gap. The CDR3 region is CASSIDQVTYEQYF. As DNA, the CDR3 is TGTGCCAGTAGTATAGATCAGGTGACCTACGAGCAGTACTTC.

CDR3 DNA sequence: TGTGCCAGCAGGCCCAGGGGGCGCTGGAATCAGCCCCAGCATTTT. Amino acid sequence: CASRPRGRWNQPQHF. The V and J genes are TRBV6-5 and TRBJ1-5, with 8 bases aligning to TRBD1. Unmatched junction bases numbered 8, after V lost 6 bases and J lost 4 bases. CDR1 is MNHEY and CDR2 is SVGAGI in the germline V gene. This CDR3 is built from 15 residues.

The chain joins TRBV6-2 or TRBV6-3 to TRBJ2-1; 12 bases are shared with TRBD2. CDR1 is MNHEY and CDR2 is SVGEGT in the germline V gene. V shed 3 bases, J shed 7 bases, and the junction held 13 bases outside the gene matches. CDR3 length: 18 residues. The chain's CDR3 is CASSYLKGLAGRENEQFF. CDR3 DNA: TGTGCCAGCAGTTATCTCAAAGGACTAGCGGGAAGGGAGAATGAGCAGTTCTTC.

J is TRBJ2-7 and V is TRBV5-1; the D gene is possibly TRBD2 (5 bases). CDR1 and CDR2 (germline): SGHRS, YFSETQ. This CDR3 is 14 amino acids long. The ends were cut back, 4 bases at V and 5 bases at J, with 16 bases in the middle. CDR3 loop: CASSLRESRDEQYF. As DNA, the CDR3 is TGCGCCAGCAGCCTTCGGGAAAGCCGTGACGAGCAGTACTTC.

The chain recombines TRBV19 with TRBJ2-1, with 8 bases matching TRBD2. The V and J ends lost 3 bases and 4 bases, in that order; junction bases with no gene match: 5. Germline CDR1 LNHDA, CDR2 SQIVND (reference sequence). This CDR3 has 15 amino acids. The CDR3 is CASSIDGGGYNEQFF. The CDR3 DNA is TGTGCCAGTAGTATTGATGGCGGGGGGTACAATGAGCAGTTCTTC.

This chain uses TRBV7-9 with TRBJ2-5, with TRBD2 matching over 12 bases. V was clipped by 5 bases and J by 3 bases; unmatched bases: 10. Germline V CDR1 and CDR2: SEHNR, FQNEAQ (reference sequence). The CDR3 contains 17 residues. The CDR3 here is CASSPRPRLAGEETQYF. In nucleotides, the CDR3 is TGTGCCAGCAGCCCCAGACCCCGACTAGCGGGAGAAGAGACCCAGTACTTC.

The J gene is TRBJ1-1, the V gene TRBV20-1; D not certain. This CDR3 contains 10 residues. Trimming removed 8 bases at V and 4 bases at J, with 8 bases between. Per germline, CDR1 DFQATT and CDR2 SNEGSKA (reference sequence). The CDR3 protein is CSPDITEAFF. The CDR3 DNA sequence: TGCAGTCCCGACATCACTGAAGCTTTCTTT.

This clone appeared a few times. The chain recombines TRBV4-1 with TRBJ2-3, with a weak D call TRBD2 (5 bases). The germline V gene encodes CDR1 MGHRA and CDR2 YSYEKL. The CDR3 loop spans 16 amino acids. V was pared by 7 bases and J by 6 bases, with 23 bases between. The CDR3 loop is CASKVEDWLVDDTQYF. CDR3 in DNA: TGCGCCAGCAAGGTCGAGGACTGGCTAGTGGATGATACGCAGTATTTT.

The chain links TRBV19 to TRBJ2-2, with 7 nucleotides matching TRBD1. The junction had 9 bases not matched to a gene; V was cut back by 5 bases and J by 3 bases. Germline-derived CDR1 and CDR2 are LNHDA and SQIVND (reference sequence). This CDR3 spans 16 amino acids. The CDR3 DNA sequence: TGTGCCAGTAGTCTCCCCCGGGACAGTTACACCGGGGAGCTGTTTTTT. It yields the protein CASSLPRDSYTGELFF.